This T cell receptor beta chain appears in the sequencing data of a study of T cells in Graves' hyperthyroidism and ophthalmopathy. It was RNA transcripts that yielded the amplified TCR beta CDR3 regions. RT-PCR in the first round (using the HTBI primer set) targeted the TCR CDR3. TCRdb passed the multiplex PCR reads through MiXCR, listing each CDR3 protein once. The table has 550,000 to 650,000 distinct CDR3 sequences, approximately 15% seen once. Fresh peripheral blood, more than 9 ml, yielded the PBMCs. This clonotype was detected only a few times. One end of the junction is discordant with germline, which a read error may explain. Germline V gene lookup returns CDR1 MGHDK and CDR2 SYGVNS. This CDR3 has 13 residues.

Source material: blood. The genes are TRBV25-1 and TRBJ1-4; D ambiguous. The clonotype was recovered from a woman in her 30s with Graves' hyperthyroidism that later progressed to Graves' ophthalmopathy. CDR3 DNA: TGTGCCAGCAGTGATGAGGGTCGCGGGAAACTGTCTTTT. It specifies CASSDEGRGKLSF.